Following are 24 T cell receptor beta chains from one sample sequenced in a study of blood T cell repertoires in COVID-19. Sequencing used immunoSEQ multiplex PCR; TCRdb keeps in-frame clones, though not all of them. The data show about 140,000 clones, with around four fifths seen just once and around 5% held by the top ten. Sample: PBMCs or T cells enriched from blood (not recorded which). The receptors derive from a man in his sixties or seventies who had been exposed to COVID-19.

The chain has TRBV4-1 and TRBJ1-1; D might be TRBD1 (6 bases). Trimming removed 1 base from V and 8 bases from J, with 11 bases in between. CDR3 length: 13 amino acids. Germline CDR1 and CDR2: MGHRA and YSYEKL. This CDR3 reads CASSQGTGPEAFF. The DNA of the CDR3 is TGCGCCAGCAGCCAAGGTACAGGGCCGGAAGCTTTCTTT.

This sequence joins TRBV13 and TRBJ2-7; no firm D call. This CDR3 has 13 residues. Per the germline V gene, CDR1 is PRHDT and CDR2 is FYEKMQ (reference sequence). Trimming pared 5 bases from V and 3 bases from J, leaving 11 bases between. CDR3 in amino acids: CASSPPGYYEQYF. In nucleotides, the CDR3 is TGTGCCAGCAGCCCACCCGGGTACTACGAGCAGTACTTC. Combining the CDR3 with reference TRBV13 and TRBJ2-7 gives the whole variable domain AAGVIQSPRHLIKEKRETATLKCYPIPRHDTVYWYQQGPGQDPQFLISFYEKMQSDKGSIPDRFSAQQFSDYHSELNMSSLELGDSALYFCASSPPGYYEQYFGPGTRLTVT.

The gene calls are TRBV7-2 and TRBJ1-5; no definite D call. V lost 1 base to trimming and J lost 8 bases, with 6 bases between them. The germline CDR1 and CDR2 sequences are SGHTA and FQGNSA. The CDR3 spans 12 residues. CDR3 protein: CASSLGREPQHF. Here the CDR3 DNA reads TGTGCCAGCAGCTTAGGCCGGGAGCCCCAGCATTTT.

The CDR3 protein is CSGGEPLREQFF. Written as DNA, the CDR3 is TGCAGCGGGGGAGAGCCGCTCAGGGAGCAGTTCTTC. The rearrangement joins TRBV29-1 to TRBJ2-1; maybe TRBD2 (5 bases). Germline V CDR1 and CDR2: SQVTM, ANQGSEA. CDR3 length: 12 amino acids. The V end was cut by 7 bases, the J end by 10 bases, with 17 bases between.

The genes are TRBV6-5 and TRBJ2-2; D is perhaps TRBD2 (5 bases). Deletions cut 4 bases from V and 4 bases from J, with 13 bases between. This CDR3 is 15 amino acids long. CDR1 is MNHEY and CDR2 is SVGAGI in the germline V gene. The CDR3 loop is CASSWRTVVTGELFF. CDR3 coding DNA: TGTGCCAGCAGTTGGAGGACGGTGGTCACCGGGGAGCTGTTTTTT.

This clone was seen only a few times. The chain's CDR3 is CASSFLASGMNEQYF. CDR3 sequence (DNA): TGTGCCAGCAGTTTTTTGGCTAGCGGGATGAACGAGCAGTACTTC. This chain uses TRBV28 with TRBJ2-7; 9 nucleotides line up with TRBD2. Germline CDR1 is MDHEN and CDR2 is SYDVKM. Trimming removed 3 bases from V and 5 bases from J; junction bases left unmatched: 8. There are 15 residues in the CDR3.

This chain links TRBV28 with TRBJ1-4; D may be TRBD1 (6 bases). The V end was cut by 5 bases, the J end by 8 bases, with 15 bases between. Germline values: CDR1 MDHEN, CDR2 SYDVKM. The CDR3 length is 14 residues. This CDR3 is CASSTSGATEKLFF. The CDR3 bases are TGTGCCAGCAGTACCTCAGGGGCTACAGAAAAACTGTTTTTT.

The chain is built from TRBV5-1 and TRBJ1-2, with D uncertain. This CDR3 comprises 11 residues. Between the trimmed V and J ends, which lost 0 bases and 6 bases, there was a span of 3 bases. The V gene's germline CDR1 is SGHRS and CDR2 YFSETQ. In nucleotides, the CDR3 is TGCGCCAGCAGCTTGGCCGATGGCTACACCTTC. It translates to CASSLADGYTF.

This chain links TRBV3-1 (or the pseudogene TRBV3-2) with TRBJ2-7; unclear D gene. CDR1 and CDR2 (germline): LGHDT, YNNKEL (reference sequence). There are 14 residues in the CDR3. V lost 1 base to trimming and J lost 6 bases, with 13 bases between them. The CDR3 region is CASSQAGHGLEQYF. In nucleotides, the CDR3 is TGTGCCAGCAGCCAAGCGGGTCATGGTCTCGAGCAGTACTTC.

CDR3 in amino acids: CASSDAAQFGNTIYF. DNA of the CDR3: TGTGCCAGCAGCGATGCGGCTCAATTCGGAAACACCATATATTTT. This chain links TRBV2 with TRBJ1-3; the D is unclear. The V end lost 6 bases, the J end lost 4 bases, and 16 bases lay between the germline ends. CDR1 SNHLY and CDR2 FYNNEI come from the germline V gene. CDR3 length equals 15 residues.

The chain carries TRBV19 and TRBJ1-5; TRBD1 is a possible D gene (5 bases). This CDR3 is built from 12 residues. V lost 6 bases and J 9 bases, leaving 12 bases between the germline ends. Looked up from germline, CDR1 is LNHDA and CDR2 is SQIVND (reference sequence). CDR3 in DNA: TGTGCCAGTAGAGGAATGGGGGGGCCCCAGCATTTT. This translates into CASRGMGGPQHF.

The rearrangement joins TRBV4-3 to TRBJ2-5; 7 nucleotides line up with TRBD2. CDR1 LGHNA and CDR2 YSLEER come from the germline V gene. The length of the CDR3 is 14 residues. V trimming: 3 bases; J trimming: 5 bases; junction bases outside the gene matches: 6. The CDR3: CASSQGLKAETQYF. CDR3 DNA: TGCGCCAGCAGCCAGGGACTAAAGGCGGAGACCCAGTACTTC.

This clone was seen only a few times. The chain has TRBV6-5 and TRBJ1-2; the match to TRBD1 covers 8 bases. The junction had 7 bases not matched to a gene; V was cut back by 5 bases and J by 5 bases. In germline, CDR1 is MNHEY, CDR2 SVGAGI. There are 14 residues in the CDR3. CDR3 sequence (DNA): TGTGCCAGCAGTACCTCGGGACAGGCTTATGGCTACACCTTC. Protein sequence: CASSTSGQAYGYTF.

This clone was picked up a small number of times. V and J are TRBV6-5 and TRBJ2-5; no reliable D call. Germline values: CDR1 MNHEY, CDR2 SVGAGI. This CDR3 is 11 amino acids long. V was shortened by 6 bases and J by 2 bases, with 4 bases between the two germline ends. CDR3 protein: CASRLQETQYF. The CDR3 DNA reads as TGTGCCAGCAGGTTACAAGAGACCCAGTACTTC.

CDR3 amino acids: CASSPLHRGGDTEAFF. The CDR3 DNA is TGTGCCAGCAGTCCGCTTCACAGGGGCGGGGACACTGAAGCTTTCTTT. The rearrangement links TRBV27 to TRBJ1-1; 7 bases are a match to TRBD1. The CDR3 has 16 amino acids. CDR1 and CDR2 (germline): MNHEY, SMNVEV (reference sequence). Unmatched junction bases numbered 12, after V lost 5 bases and J lost 3 bases.

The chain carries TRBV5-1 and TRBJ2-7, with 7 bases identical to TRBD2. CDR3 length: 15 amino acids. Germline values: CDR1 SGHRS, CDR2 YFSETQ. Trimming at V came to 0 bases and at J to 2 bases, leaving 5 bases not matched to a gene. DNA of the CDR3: TGCGCCAGCAGCTTGGGGTCTAGCGGACCCTACGAGCAGTACTTC. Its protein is CASSLGSSGPYEQYF.

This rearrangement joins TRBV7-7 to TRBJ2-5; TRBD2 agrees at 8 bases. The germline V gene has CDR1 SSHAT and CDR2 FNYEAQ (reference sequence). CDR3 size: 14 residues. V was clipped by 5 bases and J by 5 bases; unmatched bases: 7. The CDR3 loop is CASSLGGGRETQYF. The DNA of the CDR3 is TGTGCCAGCAGCCTCGGCGGGGGGCGGGAGACCCAGTACTTC.

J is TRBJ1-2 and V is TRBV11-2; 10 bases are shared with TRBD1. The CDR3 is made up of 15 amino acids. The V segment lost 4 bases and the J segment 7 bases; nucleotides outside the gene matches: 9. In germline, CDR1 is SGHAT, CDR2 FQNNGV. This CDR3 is CASSSMGQGIRGYTF. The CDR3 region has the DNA TGTGCCAGCAGCTCGATGGGACAGGGGATACGTGGCTACACCTTC.

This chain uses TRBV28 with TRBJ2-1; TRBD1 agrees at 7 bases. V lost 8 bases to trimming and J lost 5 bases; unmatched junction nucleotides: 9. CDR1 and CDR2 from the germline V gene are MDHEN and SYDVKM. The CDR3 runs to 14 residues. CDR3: CASQQGRSHNEQFF. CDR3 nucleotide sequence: TGTGCCAGCCAACAGGGGCGATCCCACAATGAGCAGTTCTTC.

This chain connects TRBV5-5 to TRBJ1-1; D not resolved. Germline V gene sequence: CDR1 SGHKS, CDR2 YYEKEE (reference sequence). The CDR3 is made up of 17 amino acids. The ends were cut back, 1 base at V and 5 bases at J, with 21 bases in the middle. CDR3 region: CASSLPVGRGTGTEAFF. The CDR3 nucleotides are TGTGCCAGCAGCTTGCCCGTAGGTCGGGGTACGGGTACTGAAGCTTTCTTT.

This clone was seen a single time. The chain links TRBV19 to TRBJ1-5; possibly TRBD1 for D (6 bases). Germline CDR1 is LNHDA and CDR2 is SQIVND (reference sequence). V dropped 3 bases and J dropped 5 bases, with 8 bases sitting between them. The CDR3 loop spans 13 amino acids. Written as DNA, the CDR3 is TGTGCCAGTAGTATGAACAGGGATCAGCCCCAGCATTTT. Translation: CASSMNRDQPQHF.

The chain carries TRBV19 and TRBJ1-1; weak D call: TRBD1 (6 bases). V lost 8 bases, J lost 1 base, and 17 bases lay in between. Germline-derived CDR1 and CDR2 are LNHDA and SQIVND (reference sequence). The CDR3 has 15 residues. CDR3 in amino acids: CASEEKTGPNTEAFF. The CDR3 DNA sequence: TGTGCCAGTGAAGAAAAGACAGGACCGAACACTGAAGCTTTCTTT.

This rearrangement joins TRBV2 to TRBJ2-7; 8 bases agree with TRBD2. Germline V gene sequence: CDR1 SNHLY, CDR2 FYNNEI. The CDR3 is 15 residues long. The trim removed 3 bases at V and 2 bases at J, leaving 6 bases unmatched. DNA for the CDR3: TGTGCCAGCAGTGAGTCGGTAGCGGGGACCTACGAGCAGTACTTC. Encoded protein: CASSESVAGTYEQYF.

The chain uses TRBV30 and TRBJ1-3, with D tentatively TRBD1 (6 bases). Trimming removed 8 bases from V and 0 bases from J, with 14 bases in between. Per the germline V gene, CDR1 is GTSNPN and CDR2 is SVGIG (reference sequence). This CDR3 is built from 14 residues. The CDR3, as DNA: TGTGCCGTACGACAGGACAGCTCTGGAAACACCATATATTTT. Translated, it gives CAVRQDSSGNTIYF.